These 14 T cell receptor beta chains came from one sample sequenced in a study of blood T cell repertoires in COVID-19. Here immunoSEQ multiplex PCR was the method, and the copy in TCRdb shows in-frame clones only, minus some. The sample has approximately 100,000 clones; around 79% are singletons. The specimen was peripheral blood. These receptors were taken from a man aged 65-85 years with active or convalescent COVID-19.

The V and J genes are TRBV5-5 and TRBJ1-2, with D unresolved. The CDR3 covers 14 residues. The germline V and J ends were trimmed by 0 bases and 3 bases, with 9 bases remaining between them. CDR1 and CDR2 (germline): SGHKS, YYEKEE (reference sequence). CDR3 loop: CASSLGGTDYGYTF. The DNA of the CDR3 is TGTGCCAGCAGCTTGGGAGGCACGGACTATGGCTACACCTTC. Based on the CDR3 plus reference TRBV5-5 and TRBJ1-2, the full variable domain is DAGVTQSPTHLIKTRGQQVTLRCSPISGHKSVSWYQQVLGQGPQFIFQYYEKEERGRGNFPDRFSARQFPNYSSELNVNALLLGDSALYLCASSLGGTDYGYTFGSGTRLTVV.

The chain combines TRBV28 with TRBJ2-5; TRBD1 is a possible D gene (5 bases). CDR1 is MDHEN, CDR2 SYDVKM, per germline. The CDR3 contains 16 residues. V was shortened by 7 bases and J by 6 bases, with 24 bases between the two germline ends. CDR3 sequence: CASTLSPGHPKQTQYF. DNA for the CDR3: TGTGCCAGCACCTTATCCCCAGGACATCCGAAGCAGACCCAGTACTTC.

The chain uses TRBV10-3 and TRBJ2-1; 7 bases align to TRBD2. This CDR3 has 16 amino acids. V gave up 2 bases and J gave up 2 bases; unmatched junction bases: 6. Germline assignment: CDR1 ENHRY and CDR2 SYGVKD. The CDR3 sequence is CAISEPSGLTYNEQFF. The CDR3 DNA reads as TGTGCCATCAGTGAGCCTAGCGGACTCACCTACAATGAGCAGTTCTTC.

The genes are TRBV2 and TRBJ2-7; the match to TRBD1 covers 7 bases. This CDR3 is built from 12 residues. J was trimmed by 5 bases and V by 5 bases; bases with no gene match: 3. Germline CDR1 and CDR2: SNHLY and FYNNEI. As DNA, the CDR3 is TGTGCCAGCAGTAGAGGACAGGACGAGCAGTACTTC. The encoded protein is CASSRGQDEQYF.

The chain couples TRBV9 to TRBJ2-1; 7 nucleotides line up with TRBD2. Germline V gene lookup returns CDR1 SGDLS and CDR2 YYNGEE. This CDR3 comprises 16 residues. Losses at the gene ends were 1 base for V and 9 bases for J; bases not matched to a gene: 13. The CDR3 region is CASSVPRLAQRGEQFF. The DNA of the CDR3 is TGTGCCAGCAGCGTACCCCGACTAGCACAACGGGGTGAGCAGTTCTTC.

The rearrangement uses TRBV3-1 (or the pseudogene TRBV3-2) and TRBJ2-1, with unresolved D. Germline V gene sequence: CDR1 LGHDT, CDR2 YNNKEL (reference sequence). Trimming pared 4 bases from V and 1 base from J, leaving 5 bases between. CDR3 length: 13 residues. This CDR3 reads CASSPQSYNEQFF. As DNA, the CDR3 is TGTGCCAGCAGCCCCCAATCCTACAATGAGCAGTTCTTC.

This clone was recorded a few times. The rearrangement joins TRBV27 to TRBJ2-3; D is undetermined. V gave up 2 bases and J gave up 2 bases, with 11 bases separating them. Germline CDR1 is MNHEY and CDR2 is SMNVEV (reference sequence). The CDR3 is 15 residues long. The CDR3: CASSLRRMHTDTQYF. The CDR3 nucleotides read TGTGCCAGCAGTTTACGGCGGATGCACACAGATACGCAGTATTTT.

This chain uses TRBV30 with TRBJ1-2, with 10 bases aligning to TRBD1. This CDR3 spans 14 amino acids. The germline V gene encodes CDR1 GTSNPN and CDR2 SVGIG (reference sequence). The V segment lost 3 bases and the J segment 7 bases; nucleotides outside the gene matches: 8. CDR3 DNA: TGTGCCTGGAGGGCGGACAGGGGGGTTGTTGGCTACACCTTC. Residues: CAWRADRGVVGYTF.

This chain joins TRBV24-1 and TRBJ2-5; 7 bases align to TRBD1. Looked up from germline, CDR1 is KGHDR and CDR2 is SFDVKD. The CDR3 is 15 residues long. V lost 4 bases, J lost 5 bases, and 9 bases stayed unmatched. The CDR3 region is CATSDTTDRVETQYF. The CDR3 DNA reads TGTGCCACCAGTGACACTACCGACAGGGTTGAGACCCAGTACTTC.

The chain employs TRBV7-2 and TRBJ1-4; no firm D call. V was clipped by 1 base and J by 7 bases, with 7 bases between them. Germline V CDR1 and CDR2: SGHTA, FQGNSA. The CDR3 covers 13 residues. CDR3 sequence: CASSLGTFEKLFF. Written as DNA, the CDR3 is TGTGCCAGCAGCTTAGGAACTTTTGAAAAACTGTTTTTT.

This clone was detected once. This chain uses TRBV12-3 or TRBV12-4 with TRBJ2-2, with D tentatively TRBD1 (5 bases). The CDR3 runs 12 residues. V was trimmed by 5 bases and J by 9 bases, leaving 10 bases between them. DNA of the CDR3: TGTGCCAGCAGTCCCCTGGGGCGGGAGCTGTTTTTT. It translates to CASSPLGRELFF.

V and J are TRBV21-1 and TRBJ2-7; the table's D call TRBD2 went unverified against the DNA. TRBV21-1 is an annotated pseudogene. The CDR3 has 17 residues. The CDR3 spells CASSKSPPGLAPYEQYF. CDR3 DNA sequence: TGTGCCAGCAGCAAAAGCCCTCCGGGACTAGCGCCCTACGAGCAGTACTTC.

The rearrangement joins TRBV15 to TRBJ2-7; the D gene is possibly TRBD1 (5 bases). Per the germline V gene, CDR1 is LNHNV and CDR2 is YYDKDF (reference sequence). This CDR3 region has 14 residues. V shed 1 base and J shed 3 bases, with 10 bases lying between them. CDR3 in DNA: TGTGCCACCAGCAGAGGGGGCGACATCTACGAGCAGTACTTC. Protein sequence: CATSRGGDIYEQYF.

The chain carries TRBV28 and TRBJ1-2, with 10 bases matching TRBD1. CDR1 MDHEN and CDR2 SYDVKM come from the germline V gene. Unmatched junction bases numbered 11, after V lost 6 bases and J lost 7 bases. The CDR3 is 15 amino acids. CDR3 nucleotide sequence: TGTGCCAGCAGAGCATCCGGGACAGGGGTGGCTGGCTACACCTTC. Its protein product is CASRASGTGVAGYTF.